This entry is about one TCR beta chain. Its antigen is not identified. One end of the junction fails to match germline, which may point to a read error. The CDR3 consists of 13 residues. Germline V gene data show CDR1 as SGHAT and CDR2 as FQNNGV. The data originate from a study of post-analysis software for immune sequencing data. Study results and caveats: Compared with controls, patients had more of five or six TRBV segments, including TRBV5-6, TRBV5-1 and TRBV20-1.

Each TCR beta cDNA library carried unique molecular identifiers. TCRdb re-derived calls from the PCR reads in MiXCR, one entry per CDR3 protein. The data contain about 430,000 distinct CDR3 sequences, roughly 40% of them seen just once; the ten biggest clones take up about 7.6%. The sequence derives from a girl aged 2-10 years with multiple sclerosis. The rearrangement links TRBV11-2 to TRBJ1-2; D is ambiguous. Material for sequencing was blood. The CDR3 nucleotides are TGTGCCAGCAGCCTAGACTATCGGAGTGGCTACACCTTC. This translates into CASSLDYRSGYTF.